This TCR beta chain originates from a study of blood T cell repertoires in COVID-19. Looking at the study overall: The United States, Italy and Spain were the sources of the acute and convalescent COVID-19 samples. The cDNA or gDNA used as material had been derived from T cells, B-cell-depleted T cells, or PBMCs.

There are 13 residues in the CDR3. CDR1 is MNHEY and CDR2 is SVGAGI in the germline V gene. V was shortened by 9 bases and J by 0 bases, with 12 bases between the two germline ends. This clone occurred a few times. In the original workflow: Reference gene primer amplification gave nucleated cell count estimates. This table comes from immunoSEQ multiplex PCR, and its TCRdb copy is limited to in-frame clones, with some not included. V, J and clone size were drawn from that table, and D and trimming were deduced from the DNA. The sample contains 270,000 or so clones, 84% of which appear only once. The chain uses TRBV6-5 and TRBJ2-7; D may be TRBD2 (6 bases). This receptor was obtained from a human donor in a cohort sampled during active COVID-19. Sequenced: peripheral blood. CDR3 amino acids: CASTSLSSYEQYF. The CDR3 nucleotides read TGTGCCAGTACTAGCCTGAGCTCCTACGAGCAGTACTTC.